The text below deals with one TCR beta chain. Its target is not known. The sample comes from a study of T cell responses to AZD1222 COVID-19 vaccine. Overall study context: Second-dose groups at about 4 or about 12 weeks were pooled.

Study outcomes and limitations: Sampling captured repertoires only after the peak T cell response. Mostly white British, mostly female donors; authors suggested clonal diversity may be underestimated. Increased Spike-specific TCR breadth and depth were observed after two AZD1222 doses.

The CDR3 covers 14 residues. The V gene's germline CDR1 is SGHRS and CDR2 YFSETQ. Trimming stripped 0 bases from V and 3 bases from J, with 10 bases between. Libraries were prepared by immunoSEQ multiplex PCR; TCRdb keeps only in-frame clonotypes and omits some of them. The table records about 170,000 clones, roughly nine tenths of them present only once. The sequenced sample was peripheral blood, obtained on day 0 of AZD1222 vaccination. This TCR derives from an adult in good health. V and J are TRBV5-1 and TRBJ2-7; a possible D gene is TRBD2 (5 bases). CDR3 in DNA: TGCGCCAGCAGCTTGGAGGCTAGCTACTACGAGCAGTACTTC. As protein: CASSLEASYYEQYF.